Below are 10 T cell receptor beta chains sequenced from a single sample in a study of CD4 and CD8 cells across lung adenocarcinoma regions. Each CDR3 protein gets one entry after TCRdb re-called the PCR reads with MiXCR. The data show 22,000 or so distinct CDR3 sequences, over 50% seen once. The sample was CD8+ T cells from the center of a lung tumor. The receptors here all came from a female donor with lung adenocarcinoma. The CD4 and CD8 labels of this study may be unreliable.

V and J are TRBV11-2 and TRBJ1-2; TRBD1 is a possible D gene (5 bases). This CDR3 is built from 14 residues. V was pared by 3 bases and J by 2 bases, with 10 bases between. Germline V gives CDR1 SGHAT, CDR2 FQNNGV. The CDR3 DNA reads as TGTGCCAGCAGCTTCCCCAGGGAAAACTATGGCTACACCTTC. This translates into CASSFPRENYGYTF.

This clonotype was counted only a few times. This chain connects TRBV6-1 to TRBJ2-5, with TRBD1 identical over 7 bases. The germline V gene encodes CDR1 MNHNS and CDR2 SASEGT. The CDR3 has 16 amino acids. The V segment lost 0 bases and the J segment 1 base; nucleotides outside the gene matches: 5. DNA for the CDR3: TGTGCCAGCAGTGAAGCCCAGACAGGGAGCCAAGAGACCCAGTACTTC. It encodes CASSEAQTGSQETQYF.

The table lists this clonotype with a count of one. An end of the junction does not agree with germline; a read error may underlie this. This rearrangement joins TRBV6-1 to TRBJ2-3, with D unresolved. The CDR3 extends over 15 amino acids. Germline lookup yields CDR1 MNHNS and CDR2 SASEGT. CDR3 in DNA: TGTGCCAGCAGCGGCCAGGCGGTGAGCACAGAGACGCAGTATTTT. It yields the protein CASSGQAVSTETQYF.

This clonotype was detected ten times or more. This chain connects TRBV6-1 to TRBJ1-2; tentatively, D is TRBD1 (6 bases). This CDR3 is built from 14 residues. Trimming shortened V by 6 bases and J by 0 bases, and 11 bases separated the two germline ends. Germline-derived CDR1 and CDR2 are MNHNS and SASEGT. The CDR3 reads CASSPAGANYGYTF. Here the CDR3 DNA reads TGTGCCAGCAGCCCCGCAGGGGCTAACTATGGCTACACCTTC.

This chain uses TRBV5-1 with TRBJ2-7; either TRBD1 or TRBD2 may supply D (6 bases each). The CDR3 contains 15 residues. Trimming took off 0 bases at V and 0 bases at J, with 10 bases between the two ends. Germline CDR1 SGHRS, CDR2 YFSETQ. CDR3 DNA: TGCGCCAGCAGCTTGGAAGGGGGGAGCTCCTACGAGCAGTACTTC. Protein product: CASSLEGGSSYEQYF. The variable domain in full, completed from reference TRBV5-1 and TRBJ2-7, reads KAGVTQTPRYLIKTRGQQVTLSCSPISGHRSVSWYQQTPGQGLQFLFEYFSETQRNKGNFPGRFSGRQFSNSRSEMNVSTLELGDSALYLCASSLEGGSSYEQYFGPGTRLTVT.

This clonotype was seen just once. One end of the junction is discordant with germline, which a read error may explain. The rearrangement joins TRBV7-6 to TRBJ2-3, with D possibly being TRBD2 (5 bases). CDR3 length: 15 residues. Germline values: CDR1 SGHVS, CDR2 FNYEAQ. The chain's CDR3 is CGSGLGMCRKNTQYF. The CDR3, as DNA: TGTGGCAGCGGCTTGGGGATGTGCCGCAAAAATACTCAGTATTTT. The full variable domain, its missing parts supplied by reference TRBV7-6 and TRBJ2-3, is GAGVSQSPRYKVTKRGQDVALRCDPISGHVSLYWYRQALGQGPEFLTYFNYEAQQDKSGLPNDRFSAERPEGSISTLTIQRTEQRDSAMYRCGSGLGMCRKNTQYFGPGTRLTVL.

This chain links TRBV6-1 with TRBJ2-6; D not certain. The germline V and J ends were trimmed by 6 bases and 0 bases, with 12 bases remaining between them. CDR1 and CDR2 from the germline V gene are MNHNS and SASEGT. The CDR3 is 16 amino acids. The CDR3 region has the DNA TGTGCCAGCAGCAATAGGGTGGGCTCTGGGGCCAACGTCCTGACTTTC. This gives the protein CASSNRVGSGANVLTF.

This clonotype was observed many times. The CDR3 protein is CASSQDWVGSSYNEQFF. In nucleotides, the CDR3 is TGCGCCAGCAGCCAAGATTGGGTAGGAAGCTCCTACAATGAGCAGTTCTTC. This chain connects TRBV4-1 to TRBJ2-1; D is ambiguous. The V end lost 0 bases, the J end lost 0 bases, and 12 bases lay between the germline ends. Germline V gene lookup returns CDR1 MGHRA and CDR2 YSYEKL. The CDR3 runs 17 residues.

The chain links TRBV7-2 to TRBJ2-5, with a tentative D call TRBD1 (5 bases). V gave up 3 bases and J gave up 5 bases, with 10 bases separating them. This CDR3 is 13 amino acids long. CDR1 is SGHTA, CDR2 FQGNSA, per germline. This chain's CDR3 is CASSLAKGETQYF. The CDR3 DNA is TGTGCCAGCAGCTTGGCTAAGGGGGAGACCCAGTACTTC.

CDR3: CASSYLDREKHEQFF. DNA of the CDR3: TGTGCCAGCAGTTACCTGGACAGGGAAAAGCATGAGCAGTTCTTC. The rearrangement links TRBV6-5 to TRBJ2-1; 8 nucleotides line up with TRBD1. CDR3 size: 15 residues. Per germline, CDR1 MNHEY and CDR2 SVGAGI. V was pared by 2 bases and J by 8 bases, with 8 bases of the junction left unmatched.